This record covers a single TCR beta chain. The V gene's germline CDR1 is SGHAT and CDR2 FQNNGV. Trimming took off 3 bases at V and 3 bases at J, with 11 bases between the two ends. The CDR3 runs to 14 residues. The sample is drawn from a study of blood T cell repertoires in COVID-19. Study-level background: Acute and convalescent COVID-19 samples came from the United States, Italy and Spain. Nucleic acid was either cDNA or gDNA, and it came from T cells, B-cell-depleted T cells, or PBMCs.

Original analysis: Cell counts per sample came from amplifying reference gene primers. Assay: immunoSEQ multiplex PCR; the TCRdb copy retains only in-frame clones and omits some. Clone size and the V and J calls come from that table; the DNA yielded D and trimming. The data contain 100,000 or so clones, approximately 89% of them singletons. The sample comprised peripheral blood. This receptor was taken from a human donor in a cohort sampled during active COVID-19. The gene calls are TRBV11-2 and TRBJ1-1; perhaps TRBD1 as D (5 bases). DNA of the CDR3: TGTGCCAGCAGCTTGGAGGGGAGGTACACTGAAGCTTTCTTT. Translated: CASSLEGRYTEAFF.